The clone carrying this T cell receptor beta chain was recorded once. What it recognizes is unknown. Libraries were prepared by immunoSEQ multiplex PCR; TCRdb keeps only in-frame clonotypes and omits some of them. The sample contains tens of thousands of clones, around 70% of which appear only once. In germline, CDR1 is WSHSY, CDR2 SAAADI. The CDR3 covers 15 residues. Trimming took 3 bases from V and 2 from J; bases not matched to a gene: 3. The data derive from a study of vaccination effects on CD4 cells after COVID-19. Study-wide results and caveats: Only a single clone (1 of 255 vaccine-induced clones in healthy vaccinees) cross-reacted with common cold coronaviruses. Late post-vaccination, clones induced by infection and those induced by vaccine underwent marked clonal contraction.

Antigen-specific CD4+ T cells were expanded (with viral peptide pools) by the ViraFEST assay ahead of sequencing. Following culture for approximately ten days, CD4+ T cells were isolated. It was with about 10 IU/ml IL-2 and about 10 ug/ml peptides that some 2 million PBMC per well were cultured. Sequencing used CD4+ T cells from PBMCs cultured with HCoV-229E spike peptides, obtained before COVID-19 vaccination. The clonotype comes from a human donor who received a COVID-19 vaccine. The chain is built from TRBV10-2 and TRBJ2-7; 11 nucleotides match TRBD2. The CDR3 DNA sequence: TGCGCCAGCAGTGAATTAGCGGGGGGGCCCTACGAGCAGTACTTC. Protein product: CASSELAGGPYEQYF.